The present entry profiles one TCR beta chain with its context. Its target is unknown. Measured with immunoSEQ multiplex PCR; TCRdb has only the in-frame clones, and not every one. The sample yields around 74,000 clones, roughly 85% seen once. These data belong to a study of radiation and T cells in renal cell carcinoma. Trimming shortened V by 3 bases and J by 1 base, and 15 bases separated the two germline ends. The germline CDR1 and CDR2 sequences are LGHNT and FRNRAP. CDR3 size: 17 residues. General study results and limits: Top tumor clonotypes rose in blood 2 weeks post-radiation, then contracted.

Time point here: blood 4 weeks post-SBRT, at nephrectomy. The treatment: 15 Gy SBRT to primary tumor, nephrectomy 4 weeks later. Nephrectomy followed 15 Gy stereotactic body radiation by 4 weeks. Blood was sampled at baseline, 2 weeks and 4 weeks after SBRT. The rearrangement links TRBV12-5 to TRBJ2-2; D unclear. The receptor was isolated from a woman aged 60-75 years with renal cell carcinoma. Sequenced here: blood, sampled from a patient whose treatment included radiotherapy and nephrectomy. CDR3 bases: TGTGCTAGTGGTTTTTATTCCCCGTTAGGGAACACCGGGGAGCTGTTTTTT. Translation: CASGFYSPLGNTGELFF.